This T cell receptor beta chain was sequenced in a study of shared clonotypes between healthy human individuals. Replicate sorted-subset PCRs were loaded with 150 to 250 ng DNA, 29,000 or so T cell genomes. Profiled with immunoSEQ multiplex PCR; TCRdb holds only in-frame clones, not every one. The sample holds around 1.6 million clones, 98% seen once. Deletions cut 1 base from V and 2 bases from J, with 11 bases between. The CDR3 loop spans 15 amino acids. Looked up from germline, CDR1 is SGHRS and CDR2 is YFSETQ. Division of CD4+ cells produced a CD45RA+ naive subset and a CD45RA-negative memory subset.

Material: naive CD4+ T cells sorted from blood. Subset of the sample: CD45RA+ positively selected. The chain combines TRBV5-1 with TRBJ2-3, with no clear D. The sequence derives from a man younger than 40 in good health. The CDR3 coding sequence is TGCGCCAGCAGCTTGATCAATTCGAACACAGATACGCAGTATTTT. This encodes CASSLINSNTDTQYF.